The rows below give T cell receptor beta chains drawn from one sample of a study of T cells in localized non-small cell lung cancer. This table comes from immunoSEQ multiplex PCR, and its TCRdb copy is limited to in-frame clones, with some not included. The data hold about 7,000 clones, with about 23% observed a single time. The sample was lung tumor tissue, taken before any cancer treatment. These receptors were taken from a man aged 35-69 years with stage III squamous cell lung carcinoma. Both conserved end residues are part of each CDR3. Each record gives: clone size, V gene, J gene, CDR3 protein. Not all rows give a size; the values are once, few, many and, for expanded clones, a class.

abundance: few; v_gene: TRBV6-8; j_gene: TRBJ1-1; CDR3aa: CASSPNRGTEAFF
abundance: -; v_gene: TRBV5-1; j_gene: TRBJ1-1; CDR3aa: CASSLGVRGSSEAFF
abundance: -; v_gene: TRBV7-1; j_gene: TRBJ2-6; CDR3aa: CASSPIGATGANVLTF
abundance: -; v_gene: TRBV30; j_gene: TRBJ1-4; CDR3aa: CAWRRGPLEKLFF
abundance: few; v_gene: TRBV6-8; j_gene: TRBJ1-2; CDR3aa: CASRTDRNKYYGYTF
abundance: medium-sized; v_gene: TRBV23-1; j_gene: TRBJ2-1; CDR3aa: CASSQEGWDEQFF
abundance: -; v_gene: TRBV15; j_gene: TRBJ2-1; CDR3aa: CATSRGFGTSGRESEQFF
abundance: few; v_gene: TRBV28; j_gene: TRBJ2-1; CDR3aa: CASSLSGLAGGDEQFF
abundance: -; v_gene: TRBV6-8; j_gene: TRBJ1-4; CDR3aa: CAIKQENGVSEKLFF
abundance: few; v_gene: TRBV6-8; j_gene: TRBJ2-2; CDR3aa: CASSERRDGGELFF
abundance: -; v_gene: TRBV9; j_gene: TRBJ2-7; CDR3aa: CASSEAGDSYEQYF
abundance: -; v_gene: TRBV9; j_gene: TRBJ2-2; CDR3aa: CASRGSTNTGELFF
abundance: -; v_gene: TRBV19; j_gene: TRBJ1-5; CDR3aa: CASSIQGGNSNQPQHF
abundance: -; v_gene: TRBV15; j_gene: TRBJ1-2; CDR3aa: CATSVAPVNYGYTF
abundance: medium-sized; v_gene: TRBV11-3; j_gene: TRBJ2-5; CDR3aa: CASSARGGGETQYF
abundance: few; v_gene: TRBV9; j_gene: TRBJ2-4; CDR3aa: CASSVPRCRKNIQYF
abundance: -; v_gene: TRBV5-1; j_gene: TRBJ1-1; CDR3aa: CASSWTGPNTEAFF
abundance: -; v_gene: TRBV10-2; j_gene: TRBJ1-4; CDR3aa: CATKRKNEKLFF
abundance: few; v_gene: TRBV11-3; j_gene: TRBJ2-6; CDR3aa: CASSSRTGYSGANVLTF
abundance: -; v_gene: TRBV2; j_gene: TRBJ1-2; CDR3aa: CASKGQGDGGYTF
abundance: -; v_gene: TRBV11-3; j_gene: TRBJ1-4; CDR3aa: CASRRTGTDLEKLFF
abundance: -; v_gene: TRBV19; j_gene: TRBJ2-7; CDR3aa: CASSRSRDRGLGEQYF
abundance: -; v_gene: TRBV9; j_gene: TRBJ2-3; CDR3aa: CASSPGQPSTDTQYF
abundance: -; v_gene: TRBV11-3; j_gene: TRBJ1-4; CDR3aa: CASSLVTGRVEKLFF
abundance: -; v_gene: TRBV18; j_gene: TRBJ1-3; CDR3aa: CASSPSAGGSSGNTIYF
abundance: few; v_gene: TRBV11-3; j_gene: TRBJ2-1; CDR3aa: CASSTWDVSYNEQFF
abundance: -; v_gene: TRBV30; j_gene: TRBJ2-1; CDR3aa: CAWSEPGGPRDEQFF
abundance: -; v_gene: TRBV11-3; j_gene: TRBJ1-2; CDR3aa: CASSPGQGAYGYTF
abundance: -; v_gene: TRBV19; j_gene: TRBJ2-7; CDR3aa: CASSMSGRSYEQYF
abundance: few; v_gene: TRBV30; j_gene: TRBJ1-3; CDR3aa: CAWREGYSGNTIYF
abundance: -; v_gene: TRBV19; j_gene: TRBJ1-1; CDR3aa: CASSSGQRNTEAFF
abundance: -; v_gene: TRBV29-1; j_gene: TRBJ2-1; CDR3aa: CSVEDLWDSGRRYNEQFF
abundance: -; v_gene: TRBV10-3; j_gene: TRBJ1-5; CDR3aa: CAISEAFVEQPQHF
abundance: few; v_gene: TRBV30; j_gene: TRBJ2-5; CDR3aa: CAWSSGLIQETQYF
abundance: -; v_gene: TRBV6-8; j_gene: TRBJ1-2; CDR3aa: CASSDPGPYGYTF
abundance: -; v_gene: TRBV18; j_gene: TRBJ2-2; CDR3aa: CATQGEAGELFF
abundance: -; v_gene: TRBV19; j_gene: TRBJ2-3; CDR3aa: CASKPQGPSTDTQYF
abundance: -; v_gene: TRBV11-3; j_gene: TRBJ1-1; CDR3aa: CASSLWGQLNTEAFF
abundance: -; v_gene: TRBV28; j_gene: TRBJ2-7; CDR3aa: CASSFGSSYEQYF